What follows are 30 T cell receptor beta chains derived from one specimen sequenced in a study of T cell repertoires in cytomegalovirus infection. Each CDR3 protein gets one entry after TCRdb re-called the reads with MiXCR. Found here are 250,000 or so distinct CDR3 sequences, around 15% of them singletons; the top ten hold roughly 50%. Sequences were obtained from CD8+ T cells from PBMCs. These receptors all come from a human donor in good health (CMV status not recorded). Some clones in this sample may be carry-over from other donors' samples.

This chain connects TRBV28 to TRBJ1-1, with D tentatively TRBD1 (5 bases). Germline values: CDR1 MDHEN, CDR2 SYDVKM. The CDR3 sequence is 17 residues long. V shed 6 bases and J shed 5 bases, with 25 bases lying between them. The CDR3 sequence is CASSPARGNWGWTEAFF. In DNA form, the CDR3 reads TGTGCCAGCAGCCCCGCAAGGGGCAATTGGGGGTGGACTGAAGCTTTCTTT.

This clonotype occurred many times. The V gene is TRBV7-3, the J gene TRBJ2-6, with 11 bases matching TRBD1. V dropped 4 bases and J dropped 0; count of bases not matched to a gene: 5. The CDR3 runs to 18 residues. Germline V gives CDR1 SGHTA, CDR2 FQGTGA. The CDR3 nucleotides read TGTGCCAGCAGCTCCGGACAGGGGGCCAGCTCTGGGGCCAACGTCCTGACTTTC. Translating it yields CASSSGQGASSGANVLTF.

The chain joins TRBV18 to TRBJ2-3; 9 bases are shared with TRBD1. V lost 4 bases, J lost 2 bases, and 4 bases stayed unmatched. CDR1 is KGHSH and CDR2 is LQKENI in the germline V gene. This CDR3 comprises 15 residues. The chain's CDR3 is CASSRGTGPTDTQYF. CDR3 in DNA: TGTGCCAGCTCACGGGGGACAGGGCCCACAGATACGCAGTATTTT.

The chain has TRBV5-1 and TRBJ1-4, with D possibly matching TRBD1 (5 bases). CDR3 length: 13 amino acids. CDR1 SGHRS and CDR2 YFSETQ come from the germline V gene. The V end lost 4 bases, the J end lost 12 bases, and 16 bases lay between the germline ends. CDR3 protein: CASSPVGEAELFF. The CDR3 DNA sequence: TGCGCCAGCAGCCCGGTGGGGGAGGCAGAACTGTTTTTT.

This chain links TRBV12-3 or TRBV12-4 with TRBJ1-1; a weak D match, TRBD1 (6 bases). This CDR3 is 14 amino acids long. V was pared by 3 bases and J by 4 bases, with 12 bases between. CDR3 in DNA: TGTGCCAGCAGTTTCCTTCAAGGGGGCACTGAAGCTTTCTTT. Translation gives CASSFLQGGTEAFF.

This clonotype was detected ten times or more. The chain couples TRBV7-8 to TRBJ2-3, with 7 bases lining up with TRBD1. Germline trimming cut 5 bases from V and 2 bases from J; bases unmatched to any gene: 13. CDR1 SGHVS and CDR2 FQNEAQ come from the germline V gene. CDR3 length equals 17 residues. Written as DNA, the CDR3 is TGTGCCAGCAGCGAAGACCCTACAGGGGTTTACACAGATACGCAGTATTTT. This encodes CASSEDPTGVYTDTQYF.

V and J are TRBV5-1 and TRBJ2-3, with TRBD1 matching over 9 bases. The CDR3 is 20 amino acids. Losses at the gene ends were 0 bases for V and 4 bases for J; bases not matched to a gene: 18. The germline CDR1 and CDR2 sequences are SGHRS and YFSETQ. This CDR3 is CASSLAVSPVGTGGADTQYF. In DNA form, the CDR3 reads TGCGCCAGCAGCTTGGCCGTGTCGCCAGTTGGTACAGGGGGCGCAGATACGCAGTATTTT.

This chain connects TRBV6-2 or TRBV6-3 to TRBJ1-5; TRBD1 aligns across 9 bases. Unmatched junction bases numbered 3, after V lost 5 bases and J lost 7 bases. Germline V gene lookup returns CDR1 MNHEY and CDR2 SVGEGT. CDR3 length: 13 residues. DNA of the CDR3: TGTGCCAGCAGTGGACAGGGGAGCCAGCCCCAGCATTTT. It encodes CASSGQGSQPQHF.

V usage is TRBV15 and J usage is TRBJ2-7; D possibly corresponds to TRBD1 (6 bases). The CDR3 extends over 12 amino acids. Germline V gene sequence: CDR1 LNHNV, CDR2 YYDKDF (reference sequence). V was clipped by 4 bases and J by 2 bases, with 6 bases between them. In DNA form, the CDR3 reads TGTGCCACCAGCAAGGGGGCCTACGAGCAGTACTTC. Translated: CATSKGAYEQYF.

This clonotype was detected many times. V and J are TRBV7-9 and TRBJ2-3, with TRBD2 matching 7 bases. Per germline, CDR1 SEHNR and CDR2 FQNEAQ (reference sequence). The V gene end was trimmed by 5 bases and the J gene end by 2 bases; junction bases not matched to a gene: 10. There are 16 residues in the CDR3. This CDR3 reads CASSGPGTTSTDTQYF. Written as DNA, the CDR3 is TGTGCCAGCAGCGGACCCGGGACTACCTCCACAGATACGCAGTATTTT. Full variable domain (missing parts from reference TRBV7-9 and TRBJ2-3): DTGVSQNPRHKITKRGQNVTFRCDPISEHNRLYWYRQTLGQGPEFLTYFQNEAQLEKSRLLSDRFSAERPKGSFSTLEIQRTEQGDSAMYLCASSGPGTTSTDTQYFGPGTRLTVL.

This clonotype occurred many times. This chain links TRBV6-2 or TRBV6-3 with TRBJ2-4; unclear D gene. The germline V gene has CDR1 MNHEY and CDR2 SVGEGT. The CDR3 is 16 residues long. V was trimmed by 2 bases and J by 0 bases, leaving 11 bases between them. The CDR3 loop is CASSYEVQLAKNIQYF. In DNA form, the CDR3 reads TGTGCCAGCAGTTACGAGGTACAGTTAGCCAAAAACATTCAGTACTTC.

V is TRBV6-8 and J is TRBJ1-1; no clear D gene. The CDR3 is 16 residues long. Trimming took off 0 bases at V and 6 bases at J, with 17 bases between the two ends. The germline gives CDR1 MNHGY, CDR2 SAAAGT. CDR3: CASSYSLVGKDAEAFF. The DNA of the CDR3 is TGTGCCAGCAGTTACTCCTTGGTAGGGAAGGACGCTGAAGCTTTCTTT.

Concerning this clonotype itself: Compared with germline, one end of the junction differs, possibly owing to a read error. The rearrangement links TRBV7-9 to TRBJ2-3, with D perhaps TRBD1 or TRBD2 (5 bases each). Germline V lookup: CDR1 SEHNR, CDR2 FQNEAQ (reference sequence). The CDR3 totals 12 residues. The CDR3 sequence: CASSLDGTGMNF. The CDR3 nucleotides read TGTGCCAGCAGCTTAGACGGGACGGGGATGAATTTT. Full variable domain (missing parts from reference TRBV7-9 and TRBJ2-3): DTGVSQNPRHKITKRGQNVTFRCDPISEHNRLYWYRQTLGQGPEFLTYFQNEAQLEKSRLLSDRFSAERPKGSFSTLEIQRTEQGDSAMYLCASSLDGTGMNFGPGTRLTVL.

Notes on this clonotype: Likely a read error: the CDR3 ends without its conserved phenylalanine or tryptophan. The J gene is TRBJ2-1, the V gene TRBV7-3, with D tentatively TRBD1 or TRBD2 (6 bases each). Trimming shortened V by 2 bases and J by 2 bases, and 10 bases separated the two germline ends. Germline V lookup: CDR1 SGHTA, CDR2 FQGTGA. CDR3 length: 15 residues. The CDR3 DNA reads as TGTGCCAGCAGCTTAGGAGGGGGTGCCTACAATGAGCAGTTCTGT. Residues: CASSLGGGAYNEQFC.

This clonotype has at least ten counts. The chain couples TRBV28 to TRBJ1-5; D is undetermined. Germline V gene lookup returns CDR1 MDHEN and CDR2 SYDVKM. Between the trimmed V and J ends, which lost 6 bases and 1 base, there was a span of 19 bases. The CDR3 runs to 17 residues. The CDR3 protein is CASRPAEGDVSNQPQHF. The DNA of the CDR3 is TGTGCCAGCAGGCCCGCCGAGGGAGATGTCAGCAATCAGCCCCAGCATTTT. The entire variable domain, with the rest obtained from reference TRBV28 and TRBJ1-5, is as follows: DVKVTQSSRYLVKRTGEKVFLECVQDMDHENMFWYRQDPGLGLRLIYFSYDVKMKEKGDIPEGYSVSREKKERFSLILESASTNQTSMYLCASRPAEGDVSNQPQHFGDGTRLSIL.

A word on this clonotype: A much more abundant neighbour one base away suggests this may be a read error. This chain links TRBV7-9 with TRBJ1-4; tentative D call: TRBD1 (6 bases). This CDR3 is 15 amino acids long. CDR1 is SEHNR and CDR2 is FQNEAQ in the germline V gene (reference sequence). DNA of the CDR3: TGTGCCAGCAGCTTGTCCGGGACACGGAATGAAAAACTGCTTTTT. It translates to CASSLSGTRNEKLLF.

In its sample, this clonotype was seen many times. CDR3 nucleotide sequence: TGTGCCACCAGCAGAGATACGGGCCGGGGATCCTACGAGCAGTACTTC. Its protein product is CATSRDTGRGSYEQYF. This chain links TRBV15 with TRBJ2-7; D perhaps matches TRBD2 (5 bases). This CDR3 is 16 amino acids long. Germline V gene lookup returns CDR1 LNHNV and CDR2 YYDKDF (reference sequence). Trimming pared 0 bases from V and 1 base from J, leaving 13 bases between.

The rearrangement links TRBV4-2 to TRBJ2-7; D is perhaps TRBD1 (6 bases). Germline V lookup: CDR1 LGHNA, CDR2 YNFKEQ. Between the trimmed V and J ends, which lost 7 bases and 5 bases, there was a span of 12 bases. The CDR3 is 12 amino acids. CDR3 sequence (DNA): TGTGCCAGCACCCCGACAGGCAACGAGCAGTACTTC. Amino acid sequence: CASTPTGNEQYF.

This clonotype has a handful of counts. The rearrangement links TRBV7-9 to TRBJ2-7, with a possible D match to TRBD2 (7 bases). CDR3 length: 14 amino acids. CDR1 is SEHNR and CDR2 is FQNEAQ in the germline V gene (reference sequence). The germline V and J ends were trimmed by 8 bases and 0 bases, with 14 bases remaining between them. For the CDR3, the DNA is TGTGCCAGCGCAGGGGCGGGGGCCTCCTACGAGCAGTACTTC. This translates into CASAGAGASYEQYF.

This clonotype was found a few times. This chain uses TRBV29-1 with TRBJ1-1; D is ambiguous. Germline V gene sequence: CDR1 SQVTM, CDR2 ANQGSEA. The CDR3 has 12 residues. The V and J ends lost 4 bases and 1 base respectively, with 7 bases between them. The CDR3 coding sequence is TGCAGCGTTGTTTTATGGAACACTGAAGCTTTCTTT. The encoded protein is CSVVLWNTEAFF.

The chain couples TRBV6-2 or TRBV6-3 to TRBJ2-1; 10 bases are shared with TRBD2. Losses at the gene ends were 2 bases for V and 2 bases for J; bases not matched to a gene: 6. There are 17 residues in the CDR3. The germline V gene encodes CDR1 MNHEY and CDR2 SVGEGT. The CDR3, as DNA: TGTGCCAGCAGTTACGCCAGTCTAGCGGGGGCCTACAATGAGCAGTTCTTC. Protein sequence: CASSYASLAGAYNEQFF.

Many counts were recorded for this clonotype. V is TRBV7-3 and J is TRBJ2-3; D not resolved. Germline-derived CDR1 and CDR2 are SGHTA and FQGTGA. This CDR3 spans 13 amino acids. Trimming removed 4 bases from V and 6 bases from J, with 11 bases in between. CDR3 sequence: CASSSLIGDTQYF. The CDR3 DNA reads TGTGCCAGCAGCTCCCTGATTGGGGATACGCAGTATTTT.

This clonotype was counted between two and nine times. The chain couples TRBV6-5 to TRBJ2-2, with D hard to call. From germline, CDR1 is MNHEY and CDR2 SVGAGI. The CDR3 consists of 13 residues. Trimming took 6 bases from V and 6 from J, leaving 11 bases between them. The CDR3 DNA follows: TGTGCCAGCAGGCTAAGGTTGGCCGGGGAGCTGTTTTTT. This translates into CASRLRLAGELFF.

This clonotype was picked up a small number of times. The gene calls are TRBV5-4 and TRBJ2-5; D might be TRBD2 (7 bases). The CDR3 extends over 16 amino acids. CDR1 is SGHNT, CDR2 YYREEE, per germline (reference sequence). The V and J ends lost 0 bases and 1 base respectively, with 13 bases between them. For the CDR3, the DNA is TGTGCCAGCAGCTTGGCCCCGGGGGGCAGCCAAGAGACCCAGTACTTC. Amino acids: CASSLAPGGSQETQYF.

V and J are TRBV9 and TRBJ1-1; 7 positions agree with TRBD1. Looked up from germline, CDR1 is SGDLS and CDR2 is YYNGEE. V was clipped by 3 bases and J by 5 bases; unmatched bases: 10. There are 15 residues in the CDR3. The CDR3 is CASSEGQVLGTEAFF. DNA for the CDR3: TGTGCCAGCAGCGAAGGACAGGTGCTAGGGACTGAAGCTTTCTTT.

Of note for this clonotype: This could be a read error, since a much larger clone is one nucleotide away. V is TRBV7-6 and J is TRBJ1-6; 9 bases match TRBD1. The CDR3 covers 16 residues. In germline, CDR1 is SGHVS, CDR2 FNYEAQ. The CDR3 region is CASSARTGEEDSSLHF. The CDR3 DNA reads as TGTGCCAGCAGCGCCCGGACAGGGGAGGAGGATTCATCCCTCCACTTT.

The sample holds a few counts of this clonotype. This chain connects TRBV28 to TRBJ2-2; D uncertain. Trimming left V 3 bases short and J 5 bases short, with 13 bases between. Germline loops: CDR1 MDHEN, CDR2 SYDVKM. This CDR3 spans 15 amino acids. The CDR3 nucleotides read TGTGCCAGCAGTTTCGGGCAAAGAGAGACCGGGGAGCTGTTTTTT. It encodes CASSFGQRETGELFF.

This clonotype was recorded many times. The chain recombines TRBV11-2 with TRBJ2-6; D is possibly TRBD1 or TRBD2 (5 bases each). The CDR3 extends over 19 amino acids. The ends were cut back, 1 base at V and 2 bases at J, with 18 bases in the middle. Germline lookup yields CDR1 SGHAT and CDR2 FQNNGV. CDR3 sequence reads: CASSLVSGRIYPGANVLTF. The DNA of the CDR3 is TGTGCCAGCAGCTTAGTATCAGGGAGAATCTATCCTGGGGCCAACGTCCTGACTTTC.

At least ten counts were recorded for this clonotype. This chain uses TRBV20-1 with TRBJ2-7; possibly TRBD2 for D (5 bases). Trimming took off 1 base at V and 1 base at J, with 8 bases between the two ends. Germline V gene data show CDR1 as DFQATT and CDR2 as SNEGSKA (reference sequence). This CDR3 region has 13 residues. CDR3 in amino acids: CSARGTGSYEQYF. CDR3 DNA: TGCAGTGCTAGAGGAACGGGATCCTACGAGCAGTACTTC.

This clonotype was counted a few times. The chain recombines TRBV19 with TRBJ1-1, with unresolved D. The V end lost 3 bases, the J end lost 1 base, and 9 bases lay between the germline ends. Germline CDR1 LNHDA, CDR2 SQIVND (reference sequence). The CDR3 is 14 residues long. CDR3: CASSIDGGNTEAFF. DNA of the CDR3: TGTGCCAGTAGTATTGACGGAGGGAACACTGAAGCTTTCTTT.